This entry describes one T cell receptor (beta chain). No antigen is known for it. This entry comes from a study of CD8 T cells in ankylosing spondylitis. V dropped 5 bases and J dropped 10; count of bases not matched to a gene: 13. There are 14 residues in the CDR3. The germline V gene encodes CDR1 SEHNR and CDR2 FQNEAQ (reference sequence). Quantitative 5'-RACE was performed with molecular barcodes, and it yielded the TCR beta libraries. TCRdb independently ran MiXCR on the 5' RACE reads; one entry per CDR3 protein. This repertoire shows approximately 150,000 distinct CDR3 sequences, about 42% found once; its top ten account for approximately 14%. Whole-study results and caveats: With a CD8+ phenotype, disease-linked clones were relatively rare in peripheral blood. Clones tied to disease were said to be significantly enriched in matched ankylosing spondylitis synovial fluid. There was a TCR beta motif, made of several highly homologous variants, that appeared characteristic of ankylosing spondylitis blood.

The V call is TRBV7-9, the J call TRBJ1-1; 7 bases are a match to TRBD1. What was sequenced was synovial fluid, either unsorted or a sorted T cell fraction (not recorded which). The source is a male donor with ankylosing spondylitis. The CDR3 loop reads CASSPSGQPGGAFF. The DNA for the CDR3 is TGTGCCAGCAGCCCGTCGGGACAGCCTGGGGGAGCTTTCTTT.